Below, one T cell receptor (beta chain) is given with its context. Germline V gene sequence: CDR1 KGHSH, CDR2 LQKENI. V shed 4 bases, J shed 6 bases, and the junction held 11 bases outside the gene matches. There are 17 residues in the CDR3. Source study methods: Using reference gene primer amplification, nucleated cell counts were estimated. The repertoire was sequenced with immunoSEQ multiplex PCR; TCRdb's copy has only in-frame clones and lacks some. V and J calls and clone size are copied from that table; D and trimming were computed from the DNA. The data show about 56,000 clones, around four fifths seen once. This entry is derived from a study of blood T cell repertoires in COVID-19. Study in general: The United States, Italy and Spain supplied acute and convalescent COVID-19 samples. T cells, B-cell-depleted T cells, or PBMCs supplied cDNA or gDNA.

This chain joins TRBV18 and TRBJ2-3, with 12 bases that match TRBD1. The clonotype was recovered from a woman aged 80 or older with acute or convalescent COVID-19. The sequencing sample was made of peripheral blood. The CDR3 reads CASSRAGTGGSGDTQYF. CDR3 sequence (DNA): TGTGCCAGCTCACGAGCCGGGACAGGGGGCTCCGGGGATACGCAGTATTTT.